This section outlines one T cell receptor (beta chain) sequence together with its context. In the authors' methods: Estimated nucleated cell counts came from reference gene primer amplification. TCRdb keeps only in-frame clones here, not all; method: immunoSEQ multiplex PCR. V and J calls and clone size are as listed in that table; D and trimming were resolved from the DNA. The sample yields more than 200,000 clones, less than 90% seen once. The sample originates from a study of blood T cell repertoires in COVID-19. Study-level information: Samples representing acute and convalescent COVID-19 were sourced from the United States, Italy and Spain. Sample material is recorded as cDNA or gDNA derived from T cells, B-cell-depleted T cells, or PBMCs.

Germline-derived CDR1 and CDR2 are SGHTA and FQGNSA. The V and J ends lost 8 bases and 6 bases, in that order; junction bases with no gene match: 14. The CDR3 has 15 residues. The sample was peripheral blood. The chain carries TRBV7-2 and TRBJ2-3, with 7 bases lining up with TRBD2. The sequence came from a woman between 45 and 65 years old with acute or convalescent COVID-19. The CDR3 DNA reads TGTGCCAGCTCCCCAGCGGGAACCGTTGTGGATACGCAGTATTTT. The encoded protein is CASSPAGTVVDTQYF.